This T cell receptor beta chain appears in the sequencing data of a study of cytomegalovirus exposure and HLA in healthy donors. Study information: For the approximately 400 genotyped donors, 81% fell within the Caucasian-associated ancestry cluster. Findings of the study overall: In a later analysis, TCR association rates varied by HLA locus: DRB1 most, HLA-C fewest. Investigators reported approximately 170 TCR beta chains as tied to cytomegalovirus.

All donors participated as healthy donors of bone marrow. The CDR3 is 16 amino acids. V gave up 0 bases and J gave up 10 bases; unmatched junction bases: 6. Germline CDR1 PRHDT, CDR2 FYEKMQ (reference sequence). As concerns this clone: Its antigen is currently unknown.

PCR employed 60 Vbeta and 13 Jbeta primers. Only in-frame clones appear in the TCRdb table, and some are missing; sequencing was by immunoSEQ multiplex PCR. The data contain 200,000 to 250,000 clones, roughly 87% of them singletons. This TCR was recovered from a woman aged 40 to 55 in good health and CMV-seropositive. The V and J genes are TRBV13 and TRBJ1-6; 10 bases fit TRBD1. The sample comprised PBMCs. Written as DNA, the CDR3 is TGTGCCAGCAGCTTAGGAAGACGACAGGGGGCCTCACCCCTCCACTTT. Translation: CASSLGRRQGASPLHF.